What follows are 24 T cell receptor beta chains derived from one specimen sequenced in a study of metastatic and nonmetastatic thyroid tumors. All patients were untreated before thyroid surgery. TCRdb re-called clones from the PCR reads using MiXCR. The data show 5,500 to 7,000 clones, with approximately 16% seen just once and 11% held by the top ten. The sequenced sample was tumor tissue. These TCRs come from a male donor with papillary thyroid cancer or a benign thyroid nodule (not recorded which). Some clones in this sample may be carry-over from other donors' samples.

This clone is medium-sized (0.01 to 0.1%) by share. This specimen includes other DNA sequences encoding the same CDR3. The rearrangement links TRBV9 to TRBJ2-2; D not resolved. The V gene lost 1 base and the J gene lost 6 bases, with 4 bases spanning the gap. This CDR3 is built from 12 residues. From germline, CDR1 is SGDLS and CDR2 YYNGEE. CDR3 protein: CASSVLAGELFF. CDR3 nucleotide sequence: TGTGCCAGCAGCGTACTGGCCGGGGAGCTGTTTTTT.

This clone has more than one count but fewer than ten. V gene TRBV6-5 combines with J gene TRBJ2-3; 11 bases agree with TRBD1. V was pared by 5 bases and J by 8 bases, with 15 bases of the junction left unmatched. The CDR3 is 17 amino acids. Germline V gives CDR1 MNHEY, CDR2 SVGAGI. CDR3 in amino acids: CASSPGQGGVRGRTQYF. CDR3 nucleotide sequence: TGTGCCAGCAGTCCGGGACAGGGGGGGGTTCGAGGACGTACGCAGTATTTT.

This clone is termed medium-sized (0.01 to 0.1%). This CDR3 reads CASTLGIGGAQHF. The DNA of the CDR3 is TGTGCCAGCACCCTTGGGATCGGGGGGGCCCAGCATTTT. V is TRBV2 and J is TRBJ1-5; weak D call: TRBD1 (5 bases). Germline CDR1 reads SNHLY; CDR2 reads FYNNEI. CDR3 length: 13 residues. Deletions cut 7 bases from V and 11 bases from J, with 18 bases between. The whole variable domain, filled in from reference TRBV2 and TRBJ1-5, reads EPEVTQTPSHQVTQMGQEVILRCVPISNHLYFYWYRQILGQKVEFLVSFYNNEISEKSEIFDDQFSVERPDGSNFTLKIRSTKLEDSAMYFCASTLGIGGAQHFGDGTRLSIL.

By proportion, this clone is medium-sized. The V gene is TRBV27, the J gene TRBJ1-6; maybe TRBD1 (6 bases). In germline, CDR1 is MNHEY, CDR2 SMNVEV (reference sequence). CDR3 size: 16 residues. V shed 6 bases and J shed 10 bases, with 22 bases lying between them. CDR3 loop: CASSTQAQGGGSPLHF. DNA of the CDR3: TGTGCCAGCAGCACTCAAGCCCAGGGCGGGGGCTCACCCCTCCACTTT.

Ten or more counts support this clone. The V call is TRBV24-1, the J call TRBJ2-1; a weak D match, TRBD1 (6 bases). The CDR3 runs to 18 residues. Trimming stripped 3 bases from V and 1 base from J, with 18 bases between. From germline, CDR1 is KGHDR and CDR2 SFDVKD. The CDR3 coding sequence is TGTGCCACCAGTGATCCGTCCCGAGGGGGTAGGTCCTACAATGAGCAGTTCTTC. It codes for CATSDPSRGGRSYNEQFF.

V usage is TRBV30 and J usage is TRBJ1-5; D not resolved. Looked up from germline, CDR1 is GTSNPN and CDR2 is SVGIG (reference sequence). The V and J ends lost 2 bases and 3 bases respectively, with 11 bases between them. The CDR3 covers 14 residues. CDR3 coding DNA: TGTGCCTGGAGTCGAGGAGGGATCAATCAGCCCCAGCATTTT. Translated: CAWSRGGINQPQHF.

This clone was counted at least ten times. The rearrangement joins TRBV28 to TRBJ2-2; 10 nucleotides line up with TRBD2. Germline values: CDR1 MDHEN, CDR2 SYDVKM. The CDR3 is made up of 16 amino acids. The trim removed 2 bases at V and 6 bases at J, leaving 6 bases unmatched. The CDR3, as DNA: TGTGCCAGCAGTTTACTAGCGGGAGATCCGGCCGGGGAGCTGTTTTTT. Translating it yields CASSLLAGDPAGELFF.

By proportion, this clone is medium-sized. The chain joins TRBV6-1 to TRBJ1-2, with D possibly being TRBD1 (6 bases). V lost 2 bases, J lost 4 bases, and 11 bases lay in between. The CDR3 sequence is 14 residues long. Germline V gene sequence: CDR1 MNHNS, CDR2 SASEGT. The CDR3 spells CASSELGAGYGYTF. The CDR3 DNA sequence: TGTGCCAGCAGTGAATTGGGGGCCGGCTATGGCTACACCTTC.

This clone showed up many times. A single base separates this from a much larger clone, so it may be a read error. Distinct nucleotide sequences in the sample also encode this CDR3. The chain links TRBV7-7 to TRBJ2-5; 7 bases agree with TRBD1. CDR3 length equals 15 residues. Germline V gene data show CDR1 as SSHAT and CDR2 as FNYEAQ (reference sequence). In nucleotides, the CDR3 is TGTGCTAGCAGCTTAGGGGGACAGCTCCAAGAGACCCAGTACTTC. Encoded protein: CASSLGGQLQETQYF.

This clone ranks as medium-sized. The J gene is TRBJ2-7, the V gene TRBV27, with D unclear. Per the germline V gene, CDR1 is MNHEY and CDR2 is SMNVEV (reference sequence). V was shortened by 6 bases and J by 0 bases, with 9 bases between the two germline ends. The CDR3 sequence is 13 residues long. CDR3 bases: TGTGCCAGCAGCCTCCTCAACTCCTACGAGCAGTACTTC. Protein: CASSLLNSYEQYF.

This clone is medium-sized. The gene calls are TRBV6-2 or TRBV6-3 and TRBJ1-1, with 7 positions matching TRBD1. The trim removed 6 bases at V and 9 bases at J, leaving 10 bases unmatched. The germline V gene encodes CDR1 MNHEY and CDR2 SVGEGT. This CDR3 has 13 residues. The CDR3 loop is CASRHGQATQAFF. As DNA, the CDR3 is TGTGCCAGCAGACACGGACAGGCGACTCAAGCTTTCTTT.

This clone was found a few times. The genes are TRBV6-1 and TRBJ1-1; TRBD1 might be the D (6 bases). Per germline, CDR1 MNHNS and CDR2 SASEGT. The CDR3 spans 15 residues. V was pared by 8 bases and J by 1 base, with 17 bases between. CDR3: CASRTPAGANTEAFF. In nucleotides, the CDR3 is TGTGCCAGCCGCACCCCCGCAGGGGCGAACACTGAAGCTTTCTTT.

The chain carries TRBV6-1 and TRBJ1-5; D is uncertain. Trimming cost V 5 bases and J 0 bases, with 5 bases left between them. The CDR3 has 13 amino acids. Germline values: CDR1 MNHNS, CDR2 SASEGT. This chain's CDR3 is CASSSSSNQPQHF. The CDR3 DNA reads TGTGCCAGCAGTTCATCTAGCAATCAGCCCCAGCATTTT.

By its share, this clone is large. The V call is TRBV30, the J call TRBJ1-2, with a tentative D call TRBD1 (5 bases). Germline CDR1 GTSNPN, CDR2 SVGIG (reference sequence). V was trimmed by 4 bases and J by 8 bases, leaving 14 bases between them. This CDR3 comprises 12 residues. This CDR3 is CAWTTDKGGYTF. In DNA form, the CDR3 reads TGTGCCTGGACAACGGACAAGGGGGGCTACACCTTC.

By frequency in the sample, this clone is medium-sized. One junction end disagrees with the germline gene, perhaps due to a read error. This chain links TRBV2 with TRBJ1-3; D is uncertain. Germline assignment: CDR1 SNHLY and CDR2 FYNNEI. This CDR3 has 11 amino acids. The CDR3 loop is CASSEENAIYF. The CDR3 DNA is TGTGCCAGCAGTGAAGAAAACGCCATATATTTT.

This clone occurred a few times. The chain joins TRBV10-3 to TRBJ2-1; 8 nucleotides align to TRBD2. This CDR3 has 14 amino acids. Unmatched junction bases numbered 5, after V lost 6 bases and J lost 4 bases. Germline CDR1 ENHRY, CDR2 SYGVKD. The DNA for the CDR3 is TGTGCCATCAGCATGCCTAGCGGGTACAATGAGCAGTTCTTC. It yields the protein CAISMPSGYNEQFF.

This clone is labeled medium-sized. V gene TRBV28 combines with J gene TRBJ1-2; D possibly corresponds to TRBD1 (5 bases). V was shortened by 1 base and J by 7 bases, with 16 bases between the two germline ends. Germline-derived CDR1 and CDR2 are MDHEN and SYDVKM. The length of the CDR3 is 15 residues. CDR3 sequence reads: CASSLLVPGRSGYTF. The CDR3 bases are TGTGCCAGCAGTTTATTGGTTCCAGGGCGTAGTGGCTACACCTTC.

This clone was counted many times. This chain joins TRBV7-2 and TRBJ2-1; 10 nucleotides align to TRBD2. Losses at the gene ends were 6 bases for V and 6 bases for J; bases not matched to a gene: 8. In germline, CDR1 is SGHTA, CDR2 FQGNSA. The CDR3 runs to 15 residues. This chain's CDR3 is CASRHDSSGGNEQFF. CDR3 nucleotides: TGTGCCAGCAGGCATGACTCTAGCGGGGGCAATGAGCAGTTCTTC.

The rearrangement uses TRBV20-1 and TRBJ2-3; 7 positions agree with TRBD2. J gave up 2 bases and V 6 bases, and 14 bases lay outside the gene matches. This CDR3 contains 16 residues. Looked up from germline, CDR1 is DFQATT and CDR2 is SNEGSKA (reference sequence). CDR3 DNA: TGCAGTGCAACCGTGATTCTAGCGGCTCTCACAGATACGCAGTATTTT. It is translated as CSATVILAALTDTQYF.

Judged by abundance, this clone is medium-sized (0.01 to 0.1%). The chain is built from TRBV2 and TRBJ2-5; unclear D gene. CDR3 length equals 14 residues. Deletions cut 7 bases from V and 5 bases from J, with 17 bases between. The germline V gene encodes CDR1 SNHLY and CDR2 FYNNEI. CDR3 bases: TGTGCCAGCACGTCAGCTTCCTCTCCCGAGACCCAGTACTTC. Protein sequence: CASTSASSPETQYF.

V is TRBV6-2 or TRBV6-3 and J is TRBJ1-2, with TRBD1 identical over 7 bases. Trimming removed 3 bases from V and 5 bases from J; junction bases left unmatched: 6. The germline gives CDR1 MNHEY, CDR2 SVGEGT. The CDR3 loop spans 14 amino acids. CDR3 DNA sequence: TGTGCCAGCAGTTATTGGACAGGCGTTTATGGCTACACCTTC. It is translated as CASSYWTGVYGYTF.

The chain joins TRBV12-3 or TRBV12-4 to TRBJ2-3; 9 bases align to TRBD2. This CDR3 has 15 residues. The ends lost 5 bases at V and 7 bases at J; junction bases unmatched: 10. The CDR3: CASSRSSGDSNTQYF. CDR3 coding DNA: TGTGCCAGCAGTCGATCTAGCGGGGATTCGAATACGCAGTATTTT.

V usage is TRBV6-6 and J usage is TRBJ2-7; 12 nucleotides agree with TRBD2. Unmatched junction bases numbered 4, after V lost 3 bases and J lost 4 bases. This CDR3 comprises 15 residues. Germline-derived CDR1 and CDR2 are MNHNY and SVGAGI (reference sequence). CDR3 sequence (DNA): TGTGCCAGCAGTTATCCTAGCGGGAGGGCTTACGAGCAGTACTTC. Translation: CASSYPSGRAYEQYF.

The table lists this clone with many counts. The chain recombines TRBV4-3 with TRBJ1-5; D gene unclear. V shed 0 bases and J shed 5 bases, with 5 bases lying between them. Germline CDR1 reads LGHNA; CDR2 reads YSLEER. The CDR3 extends over 13 amino acids. The CDR3 loop is CASSQDWHQPQHF. CDR3 coding DNA: TGCGCCAGCAGCCAAGATTGGCATCAGCCCCAGCATTTT.